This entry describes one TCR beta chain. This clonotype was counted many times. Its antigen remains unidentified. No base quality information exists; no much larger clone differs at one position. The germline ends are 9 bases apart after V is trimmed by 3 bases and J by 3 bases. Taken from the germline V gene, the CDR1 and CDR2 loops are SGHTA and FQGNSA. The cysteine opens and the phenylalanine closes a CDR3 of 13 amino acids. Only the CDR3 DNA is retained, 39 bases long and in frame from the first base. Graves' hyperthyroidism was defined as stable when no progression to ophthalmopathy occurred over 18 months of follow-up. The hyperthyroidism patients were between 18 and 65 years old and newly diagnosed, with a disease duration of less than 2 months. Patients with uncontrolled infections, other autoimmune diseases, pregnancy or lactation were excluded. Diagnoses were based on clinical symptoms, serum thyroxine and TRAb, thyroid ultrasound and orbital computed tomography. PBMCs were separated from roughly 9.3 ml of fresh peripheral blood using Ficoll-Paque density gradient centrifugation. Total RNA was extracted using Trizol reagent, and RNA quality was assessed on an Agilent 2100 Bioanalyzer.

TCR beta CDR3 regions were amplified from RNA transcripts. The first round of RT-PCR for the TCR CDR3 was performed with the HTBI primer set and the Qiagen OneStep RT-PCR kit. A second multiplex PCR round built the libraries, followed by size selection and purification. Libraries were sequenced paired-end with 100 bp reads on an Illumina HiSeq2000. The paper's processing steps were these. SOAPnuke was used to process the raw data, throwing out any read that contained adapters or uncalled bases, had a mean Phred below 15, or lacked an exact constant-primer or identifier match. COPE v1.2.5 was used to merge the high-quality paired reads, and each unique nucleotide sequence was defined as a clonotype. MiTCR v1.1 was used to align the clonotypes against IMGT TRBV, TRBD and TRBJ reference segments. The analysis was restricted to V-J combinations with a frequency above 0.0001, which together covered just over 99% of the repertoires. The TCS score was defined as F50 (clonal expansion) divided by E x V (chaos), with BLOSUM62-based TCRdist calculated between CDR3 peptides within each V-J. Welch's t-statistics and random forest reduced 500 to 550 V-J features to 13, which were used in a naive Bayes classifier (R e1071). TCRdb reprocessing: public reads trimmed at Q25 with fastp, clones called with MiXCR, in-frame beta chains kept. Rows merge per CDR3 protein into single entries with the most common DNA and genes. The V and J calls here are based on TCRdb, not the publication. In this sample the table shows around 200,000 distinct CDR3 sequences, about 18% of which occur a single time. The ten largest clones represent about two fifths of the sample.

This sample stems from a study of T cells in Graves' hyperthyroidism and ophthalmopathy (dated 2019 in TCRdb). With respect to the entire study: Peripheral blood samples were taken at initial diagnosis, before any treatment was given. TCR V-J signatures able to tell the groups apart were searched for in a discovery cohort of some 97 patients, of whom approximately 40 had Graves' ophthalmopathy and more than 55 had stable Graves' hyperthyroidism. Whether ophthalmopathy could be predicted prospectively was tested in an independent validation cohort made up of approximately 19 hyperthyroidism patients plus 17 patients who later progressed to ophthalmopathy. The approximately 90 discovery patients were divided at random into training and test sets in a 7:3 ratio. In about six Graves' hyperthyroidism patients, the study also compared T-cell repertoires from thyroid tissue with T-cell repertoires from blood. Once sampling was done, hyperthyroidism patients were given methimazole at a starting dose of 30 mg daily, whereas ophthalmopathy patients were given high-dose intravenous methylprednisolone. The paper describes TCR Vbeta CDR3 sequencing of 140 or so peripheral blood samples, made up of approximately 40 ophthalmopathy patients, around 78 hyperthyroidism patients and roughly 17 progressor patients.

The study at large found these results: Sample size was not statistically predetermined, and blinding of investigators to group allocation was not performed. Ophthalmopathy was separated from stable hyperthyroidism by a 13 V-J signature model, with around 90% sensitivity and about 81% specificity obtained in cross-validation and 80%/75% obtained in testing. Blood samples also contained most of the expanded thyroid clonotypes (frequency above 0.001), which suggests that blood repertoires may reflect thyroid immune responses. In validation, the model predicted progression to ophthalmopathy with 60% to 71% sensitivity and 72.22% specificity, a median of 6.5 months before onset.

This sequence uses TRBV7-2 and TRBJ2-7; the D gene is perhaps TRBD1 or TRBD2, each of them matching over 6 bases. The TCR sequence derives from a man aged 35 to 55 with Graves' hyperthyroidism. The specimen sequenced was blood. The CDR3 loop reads CASSLRGVYEQYF. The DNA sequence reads TGTGCCAGCAGCTTGAGGGGGGTCTACGAGCAGTACTTC.